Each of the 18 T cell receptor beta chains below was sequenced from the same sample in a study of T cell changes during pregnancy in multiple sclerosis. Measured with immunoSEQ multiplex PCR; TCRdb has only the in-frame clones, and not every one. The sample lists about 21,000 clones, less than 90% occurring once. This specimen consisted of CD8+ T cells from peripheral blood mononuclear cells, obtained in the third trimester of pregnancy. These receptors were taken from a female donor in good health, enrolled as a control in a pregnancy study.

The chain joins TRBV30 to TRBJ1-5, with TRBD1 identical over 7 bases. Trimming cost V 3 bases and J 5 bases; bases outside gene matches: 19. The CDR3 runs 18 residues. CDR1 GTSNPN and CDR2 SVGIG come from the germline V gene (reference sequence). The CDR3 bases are TGTGCCTGGAGCGCGATGACAGGGAGGTATGTCGCCGATCAGCCCCAGCATTTT. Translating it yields CAWSAMTGRYVADQPQHF.

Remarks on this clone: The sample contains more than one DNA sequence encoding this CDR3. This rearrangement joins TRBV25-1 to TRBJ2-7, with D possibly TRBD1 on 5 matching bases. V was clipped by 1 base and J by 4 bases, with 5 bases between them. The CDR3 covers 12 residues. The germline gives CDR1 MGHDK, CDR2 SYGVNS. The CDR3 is CASSESGYEQYF. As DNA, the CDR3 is TGTGCCAGCAGTGAATCAGGGTACGAGCAGTACTTC.

DNA of the CDR3: TGTGCCAGCAGTCTGGGACTAGCGGGATATGAGCAGTTCTTC. Translation: CASSLGLAGYEQFF. The chain recombines TRBV27 with TRBJ2-1; 13 nucleotides align to TRBD2. CDR1 MNHEY and CDR2 SMNVEV come from the germline V gene (reference sequence). This CDR3 comprises 14 residues. The V gene end was trimmed by 5 bases and the J gene end by 8 bases; junction bases not matched to a gene: 3.

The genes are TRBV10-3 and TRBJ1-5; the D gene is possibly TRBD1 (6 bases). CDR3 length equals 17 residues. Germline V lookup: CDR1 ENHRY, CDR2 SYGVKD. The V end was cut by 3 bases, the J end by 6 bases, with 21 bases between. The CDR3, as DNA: TGTGCCATCAGTGATGAGGGGGGGGCAGCGGCAGGTCAGCCCCAGCATTTT. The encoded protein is CAISDEGGAAAGQPQHF.

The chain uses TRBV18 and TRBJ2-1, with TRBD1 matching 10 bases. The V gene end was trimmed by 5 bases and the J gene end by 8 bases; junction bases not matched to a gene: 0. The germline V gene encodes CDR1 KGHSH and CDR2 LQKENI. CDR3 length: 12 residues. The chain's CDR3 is CASSGQGDEQFF. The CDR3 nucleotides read TGTGCCAGCTCAGGACAGGGGGATGAGCAGTTCTTC.

CDR3 in amino acids: CASSLERFSSYNEQFF. Here the CDR3 DNA reads TGTGCCAGCAGCTTGGAGAGGTTCAGCTCCTACAATGAGCAGTTCTTC. This chain links TRBV5-6 with TRBJ2-1; no clear D gene. V was cut by 0 bases and J by 0 bases, with 10 bases left in between. CDR1 is SGHDT, CDR2 YYEEEE, per germline. The CDR3 totals 16 residues. The full variable domain, with the rest looked up from reference TRBV5-6 and TRBJ2-1, is DAGVTQSPTHLIKTRGQQVTLRCSPKSGHDTVSWYQQALGQGPQFIFQYYEEEERQRGNFPDRFSGHQFPNYSSELNVNALLLGDSALYLCASSLERFSSYNEQFFGPGTRLTVL.

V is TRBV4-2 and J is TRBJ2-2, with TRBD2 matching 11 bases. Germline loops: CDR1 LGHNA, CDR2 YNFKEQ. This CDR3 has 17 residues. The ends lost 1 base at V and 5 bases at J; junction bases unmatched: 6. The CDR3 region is CASSQGLAGQLTGELFF. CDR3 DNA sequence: TGTGCCAGCAGCCAAGGACTAGCGGGGCAACTAACCGGGGAGCTGTTTTTT.

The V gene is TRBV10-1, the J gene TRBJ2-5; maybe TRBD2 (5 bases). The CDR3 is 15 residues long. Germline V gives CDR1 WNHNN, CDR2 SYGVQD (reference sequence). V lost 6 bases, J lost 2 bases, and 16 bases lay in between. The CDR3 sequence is CASSFGVRGQETQYF. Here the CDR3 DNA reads TGCGCCAGCAGCTTCGGGGTCCGGGGACAAGAGACCCAGTACTTC.

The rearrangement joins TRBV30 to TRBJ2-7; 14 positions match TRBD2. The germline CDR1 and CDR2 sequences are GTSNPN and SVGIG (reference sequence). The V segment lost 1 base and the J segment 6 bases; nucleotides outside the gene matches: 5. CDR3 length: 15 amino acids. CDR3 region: CAWSEGLAGAGEQYF. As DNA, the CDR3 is TGTGCCTGGAGTGAGGGACTAGCGGGAGCCGGCGAGCAGTACTTC.

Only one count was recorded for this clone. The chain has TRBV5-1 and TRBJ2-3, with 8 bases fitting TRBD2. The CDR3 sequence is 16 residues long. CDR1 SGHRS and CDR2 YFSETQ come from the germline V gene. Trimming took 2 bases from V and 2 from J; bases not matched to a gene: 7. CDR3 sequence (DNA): TGCGCCAGCAGCTTCGGGAGCGGGAGACTCACAGATACGCAGTATTTT. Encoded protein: CASSFGSGRLTDTQYF.

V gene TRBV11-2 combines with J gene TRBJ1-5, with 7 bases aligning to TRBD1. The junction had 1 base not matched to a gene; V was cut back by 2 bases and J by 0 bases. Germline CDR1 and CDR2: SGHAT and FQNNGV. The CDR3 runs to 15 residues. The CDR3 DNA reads TGTGCCAGCAGCTTAACAGGGGATAGCAATCAGCCCCAGCATTTT. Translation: CASSLTGDSNQPQHF. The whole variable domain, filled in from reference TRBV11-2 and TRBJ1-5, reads EAGVAQSPRYKIIEKRQSVAFWCNPISGHATLYWYQQILGQGPKLLIQFQNNGVVDDSQLPKDRFSAERLKGVDSTLKIQPAKLEDSAVYLCASSLTGDSNQPQHFGDGTRLSIL.

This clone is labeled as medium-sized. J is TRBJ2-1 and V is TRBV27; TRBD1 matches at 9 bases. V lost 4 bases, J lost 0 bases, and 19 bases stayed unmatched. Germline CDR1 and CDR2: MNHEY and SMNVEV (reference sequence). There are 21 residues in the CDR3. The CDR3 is CASSSTAARDRERSSYNEQFF. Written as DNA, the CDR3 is TGTGCCAGCAGTTCAACCGCCGCCCGGGACAGGGAGCGGAGCTCCTACAATGAGCAGTTCTTC.

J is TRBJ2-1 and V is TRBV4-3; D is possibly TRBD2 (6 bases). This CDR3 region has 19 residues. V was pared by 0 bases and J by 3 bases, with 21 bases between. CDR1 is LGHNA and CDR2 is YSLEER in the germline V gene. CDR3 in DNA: TGCGCCAGCAGCCAAGACCCCACTGTAGGCGGGATTATCTACAATGAGCAGTTCTTC. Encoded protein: CASSQDPTVGGIIYNEQFF.

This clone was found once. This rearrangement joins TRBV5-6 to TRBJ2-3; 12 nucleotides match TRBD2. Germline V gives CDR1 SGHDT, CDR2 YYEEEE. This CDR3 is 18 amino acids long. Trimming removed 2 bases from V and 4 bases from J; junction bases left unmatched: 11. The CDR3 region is CASSFSPWTSGESDTQYF. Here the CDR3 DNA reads TGTGCCAGCAGCTTTTCTCCCTGGACTAGCGGGGAATCAGATACGCAGTATTTT.

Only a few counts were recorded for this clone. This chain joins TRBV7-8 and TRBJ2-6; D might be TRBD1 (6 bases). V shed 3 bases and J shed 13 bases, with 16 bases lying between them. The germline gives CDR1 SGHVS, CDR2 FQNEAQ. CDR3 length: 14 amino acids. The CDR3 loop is CASSFGQSLTVLTF. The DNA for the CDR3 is TGTGCCAGCAGCTTTGGACAGTCCCTCACGGTCCTGACTTTC.

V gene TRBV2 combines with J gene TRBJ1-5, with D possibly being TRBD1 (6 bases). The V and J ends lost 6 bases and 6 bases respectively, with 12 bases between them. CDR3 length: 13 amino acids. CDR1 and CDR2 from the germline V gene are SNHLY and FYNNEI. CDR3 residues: CASSTGRRQPQHF. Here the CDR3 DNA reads TGTGCCAGCAGCACAGGGCGGCGTCAGCCCCAGCATTTT. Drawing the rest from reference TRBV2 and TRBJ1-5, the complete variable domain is EPEVTQTPSHQVTQMGQEVILRCVPISNHLYFYWYRQILGQKVEFLVSFYNNEISEKSEIFDDQFSVERPDGSNFTLKIRSTKLEDSAMYFCASSTGRRQPQHFGDGTRLSIL.

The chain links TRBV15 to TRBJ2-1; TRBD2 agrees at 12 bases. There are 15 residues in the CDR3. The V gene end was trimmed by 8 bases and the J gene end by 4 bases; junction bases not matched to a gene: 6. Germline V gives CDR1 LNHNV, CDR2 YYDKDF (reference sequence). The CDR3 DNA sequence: TGTGCCACCCGAACTCTAGCGGGAGGGTACAATGAGCAGTTCTTC. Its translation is CATRTLAGGYNEQFF.

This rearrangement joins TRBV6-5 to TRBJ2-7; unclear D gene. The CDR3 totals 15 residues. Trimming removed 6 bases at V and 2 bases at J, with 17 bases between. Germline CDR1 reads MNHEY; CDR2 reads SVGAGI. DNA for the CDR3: TGTGCCAGCAGCTTAACCCAGGATACCGCCTACGAGCAGTACTTC. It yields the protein CASSLTQDTAYEQYF.